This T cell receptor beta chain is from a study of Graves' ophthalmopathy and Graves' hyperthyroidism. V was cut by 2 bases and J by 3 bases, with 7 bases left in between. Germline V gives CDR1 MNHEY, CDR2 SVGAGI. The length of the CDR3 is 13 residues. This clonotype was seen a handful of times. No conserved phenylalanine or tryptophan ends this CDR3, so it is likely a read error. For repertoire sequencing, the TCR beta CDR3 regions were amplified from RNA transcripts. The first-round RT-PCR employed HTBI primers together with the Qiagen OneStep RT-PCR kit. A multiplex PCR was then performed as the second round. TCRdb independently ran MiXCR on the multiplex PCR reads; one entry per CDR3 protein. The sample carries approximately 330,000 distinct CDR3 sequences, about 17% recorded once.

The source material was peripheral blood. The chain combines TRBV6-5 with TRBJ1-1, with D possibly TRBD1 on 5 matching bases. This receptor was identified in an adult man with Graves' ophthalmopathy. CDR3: CASSYGGDTEAFL. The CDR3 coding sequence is TGTGCCAGCAGTTACGGGGGGGACACTGAAGCTTTCCTT.